This record concerns one TCR beta chain sequence. The length of the CDR3 is 11 residues. CDR1 and CDR2 from the germline V gene are SGHNT and YYREEE (reference sequence). V dropped 2 bases and J dropped 11 bases, with 8 bases sitting between them. The time point is: pretreatment peripheral blood. This record belongs to a study of PD-L1 blockade in urothelial cancer. Study in general: Individuals in the cohort had been given 0 to 3 earlier chemotherapy regimens. Peripheral blood specimens exhibited a median yield of roughly 140,000 T cells.

The data were produced by immunoSEQ multiplex PCR, yet TCRdb's version contains in-frame clones alone and is incomplete. The table shows approximately 100,000 clones, with around 90% occurring only once. Material: PBMCs, obtained around atezolizumab (anti-PD-L1) treatment. This TCR derives from an elderly woman with urothelial cancer. J is TRBJ2-1 and V is TRBV5-4; D perhaps matches TRBD2 (6 bases). In DNA form, the CDR3 reads TGTGCCAGCAGCTTTAGCGGAAAGCAGTTCTTC. Its translation is CASSFSGKQFF.